This T cell receptor (beta chain) was retrieved from a study of blood T cell repertoires in COVID-19. TCRdb's copy holds only in-frame clones and misses some; the assay was immunoSEQ multiplex PCR. Found here are around 94,000 clones, approximately 86% of them singletons; the top ten hold 1.7%. The V segment lost 4 bases and the J segment 5 bases; nucleotides outside the gene matches: 13. Germline V gene lookup returns CDR1 LGHDT and CDR2 YNNKEL (reference sequence). The CDR3 consists of 16 residues. The receptor was isolated from an elderly man with acute or convalescent COVID-19. This chain connects TRBV3-1 (or the pseudogene TRBV3-2) to TRBJ1-2; 7 bases fit TRBD1. Sequencing was performed on peripheral blood. CDR3 amino acids: CASSPPRQGLGYGYTF. DNA for the CDR3: TGTGCCAGCAGCCCGCCCCGACAGGGCCTCGGTTATGGCTACACCTTC.